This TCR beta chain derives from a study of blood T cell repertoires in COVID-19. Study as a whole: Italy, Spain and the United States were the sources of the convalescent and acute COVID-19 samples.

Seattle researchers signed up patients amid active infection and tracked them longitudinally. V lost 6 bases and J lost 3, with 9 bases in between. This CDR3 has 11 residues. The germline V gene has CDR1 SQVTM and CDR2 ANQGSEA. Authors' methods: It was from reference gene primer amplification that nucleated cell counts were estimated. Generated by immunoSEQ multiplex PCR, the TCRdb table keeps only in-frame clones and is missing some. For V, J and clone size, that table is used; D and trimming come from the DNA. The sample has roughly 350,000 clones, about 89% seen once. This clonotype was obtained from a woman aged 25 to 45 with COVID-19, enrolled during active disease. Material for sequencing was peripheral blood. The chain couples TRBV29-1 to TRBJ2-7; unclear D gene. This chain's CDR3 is CSVQNIYEQYF. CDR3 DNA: TGCAGCGTACAGAACATCTACGAGCAGTACTTC.